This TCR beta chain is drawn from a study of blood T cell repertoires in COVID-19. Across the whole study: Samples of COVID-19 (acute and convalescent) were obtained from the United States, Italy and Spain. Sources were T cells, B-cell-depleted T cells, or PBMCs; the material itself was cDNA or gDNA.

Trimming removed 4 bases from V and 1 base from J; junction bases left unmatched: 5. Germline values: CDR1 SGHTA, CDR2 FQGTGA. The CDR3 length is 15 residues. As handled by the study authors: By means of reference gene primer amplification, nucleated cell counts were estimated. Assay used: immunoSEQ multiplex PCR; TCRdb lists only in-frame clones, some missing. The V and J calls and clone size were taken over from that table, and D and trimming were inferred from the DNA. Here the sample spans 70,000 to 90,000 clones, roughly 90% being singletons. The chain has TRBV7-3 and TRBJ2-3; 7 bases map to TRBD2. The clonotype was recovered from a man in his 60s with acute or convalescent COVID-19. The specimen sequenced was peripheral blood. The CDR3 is CASSSNRGGTDTQYF. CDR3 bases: TGTGCCAGCAGCTCCAACCGGGGGGGCACAGATACGCAGTATTTT.